Following are 2 T cell receptor beta chains from one sample sequenced in a study of cytomegalovirus exposure and HLA in healthy donors. The PCR used 60 Vbeta and 13 Jbeta primers. Here immunoSEQ multiplex PCR was the method, and the copy in TCRdb shows in-frame clones only, minus some. Found here are roughly 180,000 clones, about 80% of them singletons; the top ten hold 1.4% to 1.5%. Sequencing input: PBMCs. The receptor set was obtained from a man younger than 35 in good health and CMV-seronegative.

J is TRBJ1-1 and V is TRBV19, with 12 bases matching TRBD1. Germline CDR1 is LNHDA and CDR2 is SQIVND (reference sequence). V dropped 3 bases and J dropped 1; count of bases not matched to a gene: 9. The CDR3 runs to 18 residues. CDR3 bases: TGTGCCAGTAGTATCGCCCTCGGGACAGGGGGCGGGAACACTGAAGCTTTCTTT. Translating it yields CASSIALGTGGGNTEAFF.

V and J are TRBV28 and TRBJ1-5; unclear D gene. The CDR3 covers 13 residues. V was trimmed by 3 bases and J by 0 bases, leaving 3 bases between them. Germline V gene lookup returns CDR1 MDHEN and CDR2 SYDVKM. Written as DNA, the CDR3 is TGTGCCAGCAGTTTGAGTAGCAATCAGCCCCAGCATTTT. It encodes CASSLSSNQPQHF.